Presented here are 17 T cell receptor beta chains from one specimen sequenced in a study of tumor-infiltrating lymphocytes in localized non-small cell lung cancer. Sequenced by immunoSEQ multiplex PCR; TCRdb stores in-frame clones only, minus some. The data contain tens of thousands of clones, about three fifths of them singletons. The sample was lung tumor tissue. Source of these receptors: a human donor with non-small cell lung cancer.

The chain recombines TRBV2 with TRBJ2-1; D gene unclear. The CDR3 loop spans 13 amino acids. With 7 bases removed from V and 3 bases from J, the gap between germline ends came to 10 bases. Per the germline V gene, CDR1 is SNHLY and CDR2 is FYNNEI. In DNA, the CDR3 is TGTGCCAGCACACCGCCCAGCTACAATGAGCAGTTCTTC. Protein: CASTPPSYNEQFF.

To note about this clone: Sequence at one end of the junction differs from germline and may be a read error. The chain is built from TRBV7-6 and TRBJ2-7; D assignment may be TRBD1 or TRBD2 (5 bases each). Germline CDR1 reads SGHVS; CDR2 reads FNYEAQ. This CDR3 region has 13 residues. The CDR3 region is CASTLGERYEQYF. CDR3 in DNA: TGTGCCAGCACCTTAGGGGAGCGGTACGAGCAGTACTTC.

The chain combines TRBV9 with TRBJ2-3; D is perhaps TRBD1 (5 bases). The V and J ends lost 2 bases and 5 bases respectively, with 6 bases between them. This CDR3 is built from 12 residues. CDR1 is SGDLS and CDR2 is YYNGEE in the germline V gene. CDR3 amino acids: CASSVGQDTQYF. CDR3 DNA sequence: TGTGCCAGCAGCGTCGGACAAGATACGCAGTATTTT. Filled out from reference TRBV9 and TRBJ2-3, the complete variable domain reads DSGVTQTPKHLITATGQRVTLRCSPRSGDLSVYWYQQSLDQGLQFLIQYYNGEERAKGNILERFSAQQFPDLHSELNLSSLELGDSALYFCASSVGQDTQYFGPGTRLTVL.

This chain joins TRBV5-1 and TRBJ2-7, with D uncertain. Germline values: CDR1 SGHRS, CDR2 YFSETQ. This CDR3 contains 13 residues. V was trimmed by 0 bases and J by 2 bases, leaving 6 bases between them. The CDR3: CASSLGGPYEQYF. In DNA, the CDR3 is TGCGCCAGCAGCTTGGGCGGCCCCTACGAGCAGTACTTC.

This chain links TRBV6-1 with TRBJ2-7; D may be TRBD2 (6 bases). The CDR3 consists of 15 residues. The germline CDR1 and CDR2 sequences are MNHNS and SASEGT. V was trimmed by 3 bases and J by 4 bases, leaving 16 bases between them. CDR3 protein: CASSEGGAGPYEQYF. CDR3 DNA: TGTGCCAGCAGTGAGGGCGGAGCGGGCCCTTACGAGCAGTACTTC.

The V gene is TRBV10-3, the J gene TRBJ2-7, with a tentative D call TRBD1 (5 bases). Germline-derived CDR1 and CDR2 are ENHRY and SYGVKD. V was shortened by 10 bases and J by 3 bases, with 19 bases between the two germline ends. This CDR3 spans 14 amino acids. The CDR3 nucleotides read TGTGCCAGCTCAGCCCCTTCAGACAGCTACGAGCAGTACTTC. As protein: CASSAPSDSYEQYF.

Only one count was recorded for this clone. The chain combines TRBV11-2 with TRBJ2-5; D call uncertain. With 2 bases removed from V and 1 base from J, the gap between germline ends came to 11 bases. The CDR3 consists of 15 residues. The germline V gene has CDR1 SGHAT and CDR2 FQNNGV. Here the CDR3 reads CASSLRRGGQETQYF. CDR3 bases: TGTGCCAGCAGCTTAAGGCGCGGCGGCCAAGAGACCCAGTACTTC.

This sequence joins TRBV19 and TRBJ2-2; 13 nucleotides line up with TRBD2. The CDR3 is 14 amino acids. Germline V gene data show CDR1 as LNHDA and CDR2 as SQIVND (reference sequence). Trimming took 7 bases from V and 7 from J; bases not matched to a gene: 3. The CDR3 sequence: CASKTSGRIGELFF. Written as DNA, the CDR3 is TGTGCCAGTAAGACTAGCGGGAGGATCGGGGAGCTGTTTTTT. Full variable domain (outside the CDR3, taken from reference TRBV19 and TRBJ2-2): DGGITQSPKYLFRKEGQNVTLSCEQNLNHDAMYWYRQDPGQGLRLIYYSQIVNDFQKGDIAEGYSVSREKKESFPLTVTSAQKNPTAFYLCASKTSGRIGELFFGEGSRLTVL.

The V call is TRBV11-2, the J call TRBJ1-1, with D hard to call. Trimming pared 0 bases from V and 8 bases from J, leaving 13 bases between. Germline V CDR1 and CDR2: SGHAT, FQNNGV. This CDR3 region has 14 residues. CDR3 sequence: CASSLEGLGLEAFF. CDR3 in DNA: TGTGCCAGCAGCTTAGAAGGGCTGGGCTTGGAAGCTTTCTTT. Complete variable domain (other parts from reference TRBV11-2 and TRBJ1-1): EAGVAQSPRYKIIEKRQSVAFWCNPISGHATLYWYQQILGQGPKLLIQFQNNGVVDDSQLPKDRFSAERLKGVDSTLKIQPAKLEDSAVYLCASSLEGLGLEAFFGQGTRLTVV.

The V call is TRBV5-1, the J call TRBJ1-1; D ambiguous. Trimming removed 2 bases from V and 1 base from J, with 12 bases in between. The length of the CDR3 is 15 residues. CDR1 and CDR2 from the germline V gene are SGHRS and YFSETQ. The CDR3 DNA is TGCGCCAGCAGCTTCGGGCGTTGGGGGAACACTGAAGCTTTCTTT. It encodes CASSFGRWGNTEAFF.

This CDR3 reads CASSYRGSGNTEAFF. The CDR3 nucleotides are TGTGCCAGCAGTTACAGGGGGTCAGGGAACACTGAAGCTTTCTTT. This rearrangement joins TRBV28 to TRBJ1-1, with 8 bases identical to TRBD1. The CDR3 is 15 amino acids. Trimming cost V 4 bases and J 1 base; bases outside gene matches: 5. Germline V gives CDR1 MDHEN, CDR2 SYDVKM.

The DNA for the CDR3 is TGTGCCAGCAGCCAAGATGGTGGCAGAGCTAACTATGGCTACACCTTC. Amino acid sequence: CASSQDGGRANYGYTF. The chain is built from TRBV4-2 and TRBJ1-2; D is ambiguous. V was trimmed by 0 bases and J by 0 bases, leaving 11 bases between them. Per the germline V gene, CDR1 is LGHNA and CDR2 is YNFKEQ. CDR3 length: 16 residues.

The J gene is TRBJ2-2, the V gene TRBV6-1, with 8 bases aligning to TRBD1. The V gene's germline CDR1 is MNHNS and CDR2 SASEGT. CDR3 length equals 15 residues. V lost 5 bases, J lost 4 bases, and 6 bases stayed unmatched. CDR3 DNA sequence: TGTGCCAGCAGTCCTCTACAGGGGGTCACCGGGGAGCTGTTTTTT. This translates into CASSPLQGVTGELFF.

The CDR3 DNA reads as TGTGCCAGCAGGCCACAGGGTTGGCAAGAGACCCAGTACTTC. Protein product: CASRPQGWQETQYF. J is TRBJ2-5 and V is TRBV6-1, with D possibly being TRBD1 (6 bases). Trimming took off 6 bases at V and 2 bases at J, with 13 bases between the two ends. The CDR3 contains 14 residues. CDR1 and CDR2 (germline): MNHNS, SASEGT.

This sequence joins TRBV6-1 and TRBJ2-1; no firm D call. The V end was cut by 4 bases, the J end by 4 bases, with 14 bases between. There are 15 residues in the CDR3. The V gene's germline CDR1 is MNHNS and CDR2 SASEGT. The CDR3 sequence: CASSAKGSLYNEQFF. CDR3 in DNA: TGTGCCAGCAGTGCAAAGGGATCCCTATACAATGAGCAGTTCTTC.

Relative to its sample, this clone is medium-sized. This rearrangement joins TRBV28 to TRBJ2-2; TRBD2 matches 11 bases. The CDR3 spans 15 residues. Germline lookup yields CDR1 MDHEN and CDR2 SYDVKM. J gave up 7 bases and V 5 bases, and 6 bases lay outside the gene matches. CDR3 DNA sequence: TGTGCCAGCAGTGGACTAGCGGGTTCGGGCGGGGAGCTGTTTTTT. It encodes CASSGLAGSGGELFF. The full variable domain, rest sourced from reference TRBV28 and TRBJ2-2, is DVKVTQSSRYLVKRTGEKVFLECVQDMDHENMFWYRQDPGLGLRLIYFSYDVKMKEKGDIPEGYSVSREKKERFSLILESASTNQTSMYLCASSGLAGSGGELFFGEGSRLTVL.

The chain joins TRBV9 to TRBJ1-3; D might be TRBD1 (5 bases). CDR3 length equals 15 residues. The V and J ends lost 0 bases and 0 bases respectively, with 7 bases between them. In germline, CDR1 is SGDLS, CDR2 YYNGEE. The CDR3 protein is CASSVGGTSGNTIYF. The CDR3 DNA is TGTGCCAGCAGCGTAGGCGGGACCTCTGGAAACACCATATATTTT.